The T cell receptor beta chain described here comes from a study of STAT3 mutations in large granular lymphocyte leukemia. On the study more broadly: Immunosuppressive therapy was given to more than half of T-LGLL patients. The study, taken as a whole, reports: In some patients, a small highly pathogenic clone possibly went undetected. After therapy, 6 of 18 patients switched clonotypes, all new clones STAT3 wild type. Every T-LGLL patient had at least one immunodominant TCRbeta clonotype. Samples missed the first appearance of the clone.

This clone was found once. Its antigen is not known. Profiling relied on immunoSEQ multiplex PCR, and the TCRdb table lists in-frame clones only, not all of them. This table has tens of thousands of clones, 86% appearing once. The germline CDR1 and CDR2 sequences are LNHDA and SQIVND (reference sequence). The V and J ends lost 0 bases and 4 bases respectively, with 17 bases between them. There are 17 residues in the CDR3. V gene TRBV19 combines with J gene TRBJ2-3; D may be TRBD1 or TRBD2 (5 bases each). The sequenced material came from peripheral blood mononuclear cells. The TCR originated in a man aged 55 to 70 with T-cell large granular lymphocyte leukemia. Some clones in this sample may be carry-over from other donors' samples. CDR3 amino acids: CASSIDLGVNRSDTQYF. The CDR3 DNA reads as TGTGCCAGTAGTATAGATCTGGGGGTGAACCGTTCAGATACGCAGTATTTT.